Reported below is one T cell receptor beta chain. The assay was immunoSEQ multiplex PCR, and TCRdb's table has in-frame clones only and misses some. The table lists around 28,000 clones, 90% of them singletons. This sample is drawn from a study of preoperative IRX-2 immunotherapy in early breast cancer. Stated treatment: preoperative locoregional IRX-2 cytokine immunotherapy. Trimming removed 6 bases at V and 5 bases at J, with 5 bases between. Germline V gene data show CDR1 as SNHLY and CDR2 as FYNNEI. The CDR3 sequence is 12 residues long. Sample collection occurred from a patient treated with IRX-2 immunotherapy. The TCR originated in a human donor with breast cancer. The chain joins TRBV2 to TRBJ1-6; D perhaps matches TRBD1 (5 bases). DNA of the CDR3: TGTGCCAGCAGGGGGGATAATTCACCCCTCCACTTT. This gives the protein CASRGDNSPLHF.